These 32 T cell receptor beta chains were all obtained from the same sample, sequenced in a study of long-term antiretroviral therapy in people with HIV (dated by TCRdb to between 2020 and 2023). The immunoSEQ hsTCRB v3.0 assay was used at survey level resolution to sequence the TRB variable region. The clones in this table, taken by TCRdb from immuneACCESS, are in-frame only. Not every clone is retained; where verified, under half of the shortfall comes from an unresolved V gene, and the cause of the rest is unknown. The sample table holds 20,000 to 25,000 clones, of which 82% were seen once. The ten most abundant clones make up about 8% of the sample. The starting material was unsorted PBMCs, obtained at the start of antiretroviral therapy. The receptors shown here come from a man over 45 with HIV.

The chain has TRBV4-1 and TRBJ1-1; D is perhaps TRBD1 (5 bases). V was shortened by 0 bases and J by 3 bases, with 11 bases between the two germline ends. This CDR3 contains 15 residues. Germline-derived CDR1 and CDR2 are MGHRA and YSYEKL. DNA for the CDR3: TGCGCCAGCAGCCAAGATCCCAGGGTCTACACTGAAGCTTTCTTT. This translates into CASSQDPRVYTEAFF.

CDR3 protein: CASSFPAGGELFF. The CDR3, as DNA: TGTGCCAGCAGCTTCCCTGCTGGCGGGGAGCTGTTTTTT. The chain recombines TRBV7-2 with TRBJ2-2; D remains ambiguous. This CDR3 spans 13 amino acids. V was pared by 3 bases and J by 7 bases, with 9 bases between. Germline V gives CDR1 SGHTA, CDR2 FQGNSA.

V usage is TRBV11-2 and J usage is TRBJ1-1, with D possibly being TRBD1 (6 bases). Germline V lookup: CDR1 SGHAT, CDR2 FQNNGV. The CDR3 consists of 13 residues. V lost 5 bases and J lost 5, with 12 bases in between. CDR3 sequence: CASSPTRGTEAFF. CDR3 in DNA: TGTGCCAGCAGCCCCACGAGGGGGACTGAAGCTTTCTTT.

This clone was observed once. The chain couples TRBV2 to TRBJ1-1; no reliable D call. Germline V lookup: CDR1 SNHLY, CDR2 FYNNEI. The CDR3 loop spans 15 amino acids. Trimming left V 6 bases short and J 0 bases short, with 14 bases between. The CDR3 protein is CASRELLRLNTEAFF. The CDR3 DNA follows: TGTGCCAGCAGAGAACTTCTAAGGCTGAACACTGAAGCTTTCTTT.

Only a few counts were recorded for this clone. The V gene is TRBV5-1, the J gene TRBJ2-3, with TRBD2 matching over 7 bases. Trimming at V came to 5 bases and at J to 1 base, leaving 7 bases not matched to a gene. The CDR3 runs to 15 residues. From germline, CDR1 is SGHRS and CDR2 YFSETQ. This chain's CDR3 is CASRQTSYGTDTQYF. Written as DNA, the CDR3 is TGCGCCAGCAGGCAGACTAGCTACGGCACAGATACGCAGTATTTT. The whole variable domain, remainder taken from reference TRBV5-1 and TRBJ2-3, is KAGVTQTPRYLIKTRGQQVTLSCSPISGHRSVSWYQQTPGQGLQFLFEYFSETQRNKGNFPGRFSGRQFSNSRSEMNVSTLELGDSALYLCASRQTSYGTDTQYFGPGTRLTVL.

The chain combines TRBV7-9 with TRBJ1-1, with D possibly matching TRBD1 (5 bases). Deletions cut 5 bases from V and 1 base from J, with 11 bases between. The germline V gene has CDR1 SEHNR and CDR2 FQNEAQ (reference sequence). CDR3 size: 14 residues. The CDR3 here is CASSRGLENTEAFF. CDR3 nucleotides: TGTGCCAGCAGCCGGGGACTCGAGAACACTGAAGCTTTCTTT.

This sequence joins TRBV6-5 and TRBJ1-2; TRBD1 matches 7 bases. The germline gives CDR1 MNHEY, CDR2 SVGAGI. The CDR3 totals 15 residues. V was clipped by 6 bases and J by 7 bases; unmatched bases: 14. CDR3 amino acids: CASRWDRSSYRGYTF. The CDR3 nucleotides are TGTGCCAGCAGGTGGGACAGATCCTCTTATCGTGGCTACACCTTC.

The V gene is TRBV19, the J gene TRBJ1-1; D gene uncertain. Trimming removed 5 bases at V and 8 bases at J, with 18 bases between. Looked up from germline, CDR1 is LNHDA and CDR2 is SQIVND (reference sequence). This CDR3 has 14 amino acids. In DNA form, the CDR3 reads TGTGCCAGTAGTCCGGTGAGAGGACCTACCGAAGCTTTCTTT. Protein: CASSPVRGPTEAFF.

This chain uses TRBV29-1 with TRBJ1-1; 9 bases match TRBD1. This CDR3 contains 14 residues. The V and J ends lost 4 bases and 5 bases, in that order; junction bases with no gene match: 8. Germline-derived CDR1 and CDR2 are SQVTM and ANQGSEA. DNA of the CDR3: TGCAGCGTTGTCGGACAGGGGACGGAGACTGAAGCTTTCTTT. Its protein product is CSVVGQGTETEAFF.

This chain links TRBV27 with TRBJ1-2; D unresolved. Between the trimmed V and J ends, which lost 0 bases and 6 bases, there was a span of 14 bases. The CDR3 sequence is 15 residues long. Germline CDR1 and CDR2: MNHEY and SMNVEV (reference sequence). CDR3 in amino acids: CASSLSTNRIDGYTF. CDR3 nucleotide sequence: TGTGCCAGCAGTTTATCGACGAATCGTATCGATGGCTACACCTTC.

The chain is built from TRBV11-3 and TRBJ1-4; D gene unclear. The V gene lost 5 bases and the J gene lost 6 bases, with 16 bases spanning the gap. The germline V gene encodes CDR1 SGHNT and CDR2 YENEEA. The CDR3 has 15 amino acids. CDR3 region: CASSQRGHRDEKLFF. CDR3 DNA: TGTGCCAGCAGCCAAAGAGGGCATAGAGATGAAAAACTGTTTTTT.

The chain is built from TRBV27 and TRBJ1-2, with TRBD1 identical over 8 bases. Trimming took 4 bases from V and 6 from J; bases not matched to a gene: 13. CDR1 and CDR2 (germline): MNHEY, SMNVEV (reference sequence). The CDR3 is 16 amino acids. This CDR3 is CASSWVATGDVNGYTF. CDR3 DNA sequence: TGTGCCAGCAGTTGGGTAGCGACAGGGGATGTGAATGGCTACACCTTC.

V is TRBV18 and J is TRBJ2-2, with TRBD2 identical over 9 bases. CDR3 length: 16 residues. J lost 7 bases, V lost 0 bases, and 6 bases had no gene match. Germline assignment: CDR1 KGHSH and CDR2 LQKENI. CDR3 in DNA: TGTGCCAGCTCACCACCGGAGCGGGGGGTCGTCGGGGAGCTGTTTTTT. Translation: CASSPPERGVVGELFF.

This clone was detected a few times. The rearrangement links TRBV9 to TRBJ2-5; 9 bases agree with TRBD2. The CDR3 covers 15 residues. Germline loops: CDR1 SGDLS, CDR2 YYNGEE. Trimming removed 1 base from V and 5 bases from J; junction bases left unmatched: 6. CDR3 region: CASSVSSGEGETQYF. The CDR3 DNA reads as TGTGCCAGCAGCGTATCTAGCGGGGAGGGGGAGACCCAGTACTTC.

J is TRBJ2-7 and V is TRBV27; 7 positions agree with TRBD1. J lost 1 base, V lost 0 bases, and 3 bases had no gene match. Germline V gene lookup returns CDR1 MNHEY and CDR2 SMNVEV (reference sequence). The CDR3 loop spans 15 amino acids. The CDR3 sequence is CASSLSGTDSYEQYF. For the CDR3, the DNA is TGTGCCAGCAGTTTATCGGGGACAGATTCCTACGAGCAGTACTTC.

The chain combines TRBV9 with TRBJ1-3; TRBD1 is a possible D gene (6 bases). V gave up 0 bases and J gave up 3 bases, with 10 bases separating them. This CDR3 has 15 amino acids. In germline, CDR1 is SGDLS, CDR2 YYNGEE. The CDR3 sequence: CASSVAAGVGNTIYF. The CDR3 DNA reads as TGTGCCAGCAGCGTAGCGGCAGGGGTTGGAAACACCATATATTTT.

V and J are TRBV28 and TRBJ2-1; D perhaps matches TRBD2 (5 bases). The CDR3 has 15 amino acids. Germline values: CDR1 MDHEN, CDR2 SYDVKM. The V and J ends lost 0 bases and 0 bases respectively, with 6 bases between them. The DNA of the CDR3 is TGTGCCAGCAGTTTATGGGGGAGCTCCTACAATGAGCAGTTCTTC. Protein product: CASSLWGSSYNEQFF.

In this sample, this clone turned up once. The chain employs TRBV4-1 and TRBJ2-7, with D possibly TRBD1 on 6 matching bases. CDR1 and CDR2 from the germline V gene are MGHRA and YSYEKL. CDR3 length: 15 amino acids. Trimming shortened V by 0 bases and J by 4 bases, and 13 bases separated the two germline ends. This CDR3 is CASSQDLGAGYEQYF. DNA for the CDR3: TGCGCCAGCAGCCAAGATCTGGGGGCAGGGTACGAGCAGTACTTC.

The chain has TRBV27 and TRBJ2-2; 9 nucleotides align to TRBD1. The germline gives CDR1 MNHEY, CDR2 SMNVEV (reference sequence). This CDR3 has 14 residues. The V segment lost 6 bases and the J segment 5 bases; nucleotides outside the gene matches: 4. The CDR3: CASSGQGFTGELFF. DNA of the CDR3: TGTGCCAGCAGCGGACAGGGGTTTACCGGGGAGCTGTTTTTT.

The chain joins TRBV14 to TRBJ1-3, with D perhaps TRBD1 (6 bases). This CDR3 region has 15 residues. The V gene lost 1 base and the J gene lost 4 bases, with 11 bases spanning the gap. The germline CDR1 and CDR2 sequences are SGHDN and FVKESK. CDR3 in DNA: TGTGCCAGCAGCCAAGCCGGGGGGCTGGGAAACACCATATATTTT. Encoded protein: CASSQAGGLGNTIYF.

V gene TRBV27 combines with J gene TRBJ2-1; D possibly matches TRBD1 or TRBD2 (6 bases each). This CDR3 region has 15 residues. From germline, CDR1 is MNHEY and CDR2 SMNVEV (reference sequence). The V and J ends lost 8 bases and 4 bases respectively, with 18 bases between them. The CDR3, as DNA: TGTGCCAGCCGCTATCCGGAAGGGGGGTACAATGAGCAGTTCTTC. This translates into CASRYPEGGYNEQFF.

The V call is TRBV5-1, the J call TRBJ1-1; 7 bases fit TRBD1. The CDR3 is 14 residues long. Germline trimming cut 4 bases from V and 5 bases from J; bases unmatched to any gene: 8. In germline, CDR1 is SGHRS, CDR2 YFSETQ. CDR3 protein: CASSQEPGQTEAFF. The CDR3 DNA sequence: TGCGCCAGCAGCCAGGAACCGGGACAGACTGAAGCTTTCTTT.

This clone has just a few counts. The gene calls are TRBV11-1 and TRBJ1-6; D is possibly TRBD1 (5 bases). The CDR3 has 13 residues. V lost 5 bases to trimming and J lost 14 bases, with 16 bases between them. Germline assignment: CDR1 SGHAT and CDR2 FQDESV (reference sequence). CDR3 in DNA: TGTGCCAGCAGCCGAAAGGGGTCGATGGCCCTCCACTTT. Its translation: CASSRKGSMALHF.

This rearrangement joins TRBV29-1 to TRBJ1-3; TRBD1 is a possible D gene (6 bases). Per germline, CDR1 SQVTM and CDR2 ANQGSEA. Trimming pared 6 bases from V and 3 bases from J, leaving 18 bases between. The CDR3 runs 15 residues. The CDR3 region is CSVLGIGGNGNTIYF. The CDR3 DNA reads as TGCAGCGTCCTAGGTATCGGGGGCAATGGAAACACCATATATTTT.

CDR3 coding DNA: TGTGCCAGCTCACGCGACAGGATGGCTGAAGCTTTCTTT. Amino acid sequence: CASSRDRMAEAFF. The chain employs TRBV18 and TRBJ1-1; tentatively, D is TRBD1 (6 bases). Germline CDR1 and CDR2: KGHSH and LQKENI. Deletions cut 4 bases from V and 6 bases from J, with 12 bases between. This CDR3 contains 13 residues.

J is TRBJ2-2 and V is TRBV5-1; perhaps TRBD1 as D (6 bases). The CDR3 runs to 14 residues. Trimming removed 0 bases from V and 6 bases from J, with 9 bases in between. Looked up from germline, CDR1 is SGHRS and CDR2 is YFSETQ. CDR3 region: CASSLAQGSGELFF. DNA of the CDR3: TGCGCCAGCAGCTTGGCACAGGGATCCGGGGAGCTGTTTTTT.

V is TRBV28 and J is TRBJ2-7; the D gene is possibly TRBD1 (5 bases). From germline, CDR1 is MDHEN and CDR2 SYDVKM. V was trimmed by 4 bases and J by 3 bases, leaving 10 bases between them. CDR3 length equals 13 residues. The CDR3 DNA is TGTGCCAGCAGTTCCCAGGGAAACTACGAGCAGTACTTC. It specifies CASSSQGNYEQYF.

J is TRBJ2-7 and V is TRBV6-6; 7 bases fit TRBD2. V dropped 9 bases and J dropped 3; count of bases not matched to a gene: 2. The CDR3 extends over 11 amino acids. CDR1 is MNHNY, CDR2 SVGAGI, per germline (reference sequence). CDR3 DNA sequence: TGTGCCAGTACGGGAGGCTACGAGCAGTACTTC. Amino acid sequence: CASTGGYEQYF.

This clone has a handful of counts. The gene calls are TRBV19 and TRBJ2-3, with D possibly TRBD2 on 6 matching bases. Trimming pared 11 bases from V and 4 bases from J, leaving 19 bases between. Looked up from germline, CDR1 is LNHDA and CDR2 is SQIVND (reference sequence). CDR3 length equals 14 residues. The CDR3 DNA reads TGTGCCTCTCGTGAAGACGGGAGAGCAGATACGCAGTATTTT. Translation: CASREDGRADTQYF.

The chain employs TRBV7-8 and TRBJ1-1, with D perhaps TRBD1 (5 bases). This CDR3 has 15 amino acids. The germline V and J ends were trimmed by 0 bases and 3 bases, with 11 bases remaining between them. CDR1 and CDR2 from the germline V gene are SGHVS and FQNEAQ. CDR3 sequence: CASSLAGGDYTEAFF. CDR3 sequence (DNA): TGTGCCAGCAGCTTAGCGGGGGGGGACTACACTGAAGCTTTCTTT.

The chain carries TRBV7-6 and TRBJ2-2; 9 nucleotides match TRBD2. The CDR3 is 19 amino acids. The V segment lost 5 bases and the J segment 2 bases; nucleotides outside the gene matches: 15. In germline, CDR1 is SGHVS, CDR2 FNYEAQ. CDR3 sequence: CASSRGGARTYVNTGELFF. CDR3 DNA: TGTGCCAGCAGCCGCGGGGGGGCCCGTACCTATGTCAACACCGGGGAGCTGTTTTTT.

The chain couples TRBV29-1 to TRBJ1-4, with TRBD1 identical over 7 bases. Looked up from germline, CDR1 is SQVTM and CDR2 is ANQGSEA. The CDR3 totals 14 residues. Unmatched junction bases numbered 11, after V lost 5 bases and J lost 8 bases. CDR3 DNA: TGCAGCGTTAGGGATACAGGGGAGAGCGAAAAACTGTTTTTT. It yields the protein CSVRDTGESEKLFF.